This section outlines one T cell receptor beta chain sequence together with its context. Its specificity is not known. The entry originates in a study of shared clonotypes between healthy human individuals. General study results and limits: Memory subsets had estimated richness that was generally smaller than that of naive subsets.

Germline V lookup: CDR1 MNHEY, CDR2 SMNVEV (reference sequence). The CDR3 contains 12 residues. V lost 1 base and J lost 9, with 9 bases in between. Sequencing was performed with immunoSEQ multiplex PCR; in TCRdb, only in-frame clones are kept and a portion is missing. The data contain some 2,500,000 clones, about 90% of them seen just once; the ten biggest clones take up around 0.38%. The J gene is TRBJ1-1, the V gene TRBV27, with TRBD1 as a possible D gene (5 bases). The sample comprised naive CD4+ T cells from PBMCs. The sample's subset: CD45RA+ positively selected. This TCR was sampled from a man between 18 and 29 years old in good health. Some clones in this sample may be carry-over from other donors' samples. CDR3 bases: TGTGCCAGCAGTTTATTAGCAGGGAAAGCTTTCTTT. Residues: CASSLLAGKAFF.